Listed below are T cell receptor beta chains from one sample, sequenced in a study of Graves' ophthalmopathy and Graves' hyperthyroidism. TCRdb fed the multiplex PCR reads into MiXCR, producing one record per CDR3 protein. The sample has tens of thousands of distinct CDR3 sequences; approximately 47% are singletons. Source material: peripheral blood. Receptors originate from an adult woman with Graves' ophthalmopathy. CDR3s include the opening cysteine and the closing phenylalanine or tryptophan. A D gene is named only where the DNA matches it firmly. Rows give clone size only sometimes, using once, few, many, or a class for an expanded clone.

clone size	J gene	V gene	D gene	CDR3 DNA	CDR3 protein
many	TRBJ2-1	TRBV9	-	TGTGCCAGCAGCCTCGGACTATCCGCCGGGAATGAGCAGTTCTTC	CASSLGLSAGNEQFF
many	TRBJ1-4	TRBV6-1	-	TGTGCCAGCAGTGAAGATTCAGGGCGCTCTAATGAAAAACTGTTTTTT	CASSEDSGRSNEKLFF
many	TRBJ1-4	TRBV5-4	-	TGTGCCAGCAGCTTCGAAGGGGCTAATGAAAAACTGTTTTTT	CASSFEGANEKLFF
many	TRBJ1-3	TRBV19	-	TGTGCCAGTAGGTCAGGCGGAAACACCATATATTTT	CASRSGGNTIYF
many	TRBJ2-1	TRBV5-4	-	TGTGCCAGCAGCTTGGGTTGGCCTCAGGGGGGGGACAATGAGCAGTTCTTC	CASSLGWPQGGDNEQFF
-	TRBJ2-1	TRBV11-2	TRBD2	TGTGCCAGCAGCTTAGATCGGCTAGTGGGGGGGTACAATGAGCAATTCTTC	CASSLDRLVGGYNEQFF
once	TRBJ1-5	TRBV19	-	TGTGCCAGTAGAACCGGGACTAGCAATCAGCCCCAGCATTTT	CASRTGTSNQPQHF
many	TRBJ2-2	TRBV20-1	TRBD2	TGCAGTGCTAGGGCGGGGGGCTTGAACACCGGGGAGCTGTTTTTT	CSARAGGLNTGELFF
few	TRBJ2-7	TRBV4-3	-	TGCGCCAGCAGCCGAGACTCTTCGAGCGCCTACGAGCAGTACTTC	CASSRDSSSAYEQYF
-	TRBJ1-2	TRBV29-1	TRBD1	TGCAGCGTTGATGGCTGGGACAGCACTAACTATGGCTACACCTTC	CSVDGWDSTNYGYTF
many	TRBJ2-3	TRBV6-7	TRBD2	TGTGCCAGCAGTTCCCGGACCCGAGGAGCGGGATGTAGCACAGATACGCAGTATTTT	CASSSRTRGAGCSTDTQYF
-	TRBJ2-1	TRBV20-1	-	TGCAGTGCTAGTGGGGGCGACAATGAGCAGTTCTTC	CSASGGDNEQFF
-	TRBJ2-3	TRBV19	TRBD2	TGTGCCGGTGTAAACCTTAGACTAGCGGGAGGGCCGGGCACAGATACGCAGTATTTT	CAGVNLRLAGGPGTDTQYF
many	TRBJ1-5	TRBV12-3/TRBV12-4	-	TGTGCCAGCAGTTTAGCCAGGAATCAGCCCCAGCATTTT	CASSLARNQPQHF
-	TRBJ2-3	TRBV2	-	TGTGCCAGCAGTGGTGTGGGCGGAGGGGCAGATACGCAGTATTTT	CASSGVGGGADTQYF
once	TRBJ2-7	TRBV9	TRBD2	TGTGCCAGCAGCGCGGGGGGGACTAGCGGGAGCGAGCAGTACTTC	CASSAGGTSGSEQYF
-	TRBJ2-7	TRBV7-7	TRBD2	TGTGCTAGCAGCTTGGGGACTAGCGGGAGGTATTTGGGGTACGAGCAGTACTTC	CASSLGTSGRYLGYEQYF
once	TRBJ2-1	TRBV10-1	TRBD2	TGCGCCAGCAGCTTGAGCGGGAGGCCTCCCTACAATGAGCAGTTCTTC	CASSLSGRPPYNEQFF
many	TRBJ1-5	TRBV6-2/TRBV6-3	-	TGTGCCAGCAGTTCTTATAATCAGCCCCAGCATTTT	CASSSYNQPQHF
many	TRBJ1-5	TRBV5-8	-	TGTGCCAGCAGCCGGGACAGCAATCAGCCCCAGCATTTT	CASSRDSNQPQHF
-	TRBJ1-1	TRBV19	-	TGTGCCAGTAGTACGTACAGGGCGAACACTGAAGCGTTCTTT	CASSTYRANTEAFF
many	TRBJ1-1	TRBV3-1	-	TGTGCCAGCAGGGACGGAATGAACACTGAAGCTTTCTTT	CASRDGMNTEAFF
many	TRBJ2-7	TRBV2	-	TGTGCCAGCACCCTGCCGGTGGGGACCTCCTACGAGCAGTACTTC	CASTLPVGTSYEQYF
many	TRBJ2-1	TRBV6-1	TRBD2	TGTGCCAGCAGAACCAGGACTAGCGGAGACAATGAGCAGTTCTTC	CASRTRTSGDNEQFF
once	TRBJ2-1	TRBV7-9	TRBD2	TGTGCCAGCAGATCTAGCGGGAGTGAAGACAATGAGCAGTTCTTC	CASRSSGSEDNEQFF
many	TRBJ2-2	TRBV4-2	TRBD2	TGTGCCAGCAGCCAATCCCGACTAGCGAGCGGGGAGCTGTTTTTT	CASSQSRLASGELFF
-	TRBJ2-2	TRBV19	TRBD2	TGTGCCAGTAGTACGGGACTAGCGGGAGGGCCCGGGGAGCTGTTTTTT	CASSTGLAGGPGELFF
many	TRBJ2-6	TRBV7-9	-	TGTGCCAGCAGCTTATACTCTACCTACAGGGCTGGGGCCAACGTCCTGACTTTC	CASSLYSTYRAGANVLTF
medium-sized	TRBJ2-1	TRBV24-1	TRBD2	TGTGCCACCACCGCGGGACTAGCGGTGAACAATGAGCAGTTCTTC	CATTAGLAVNNEQFF
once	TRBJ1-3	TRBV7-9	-	TGTGCCAGCAGCTTTCGAAGCTCTGGAAACACCATATATTTT	CASSFRSSGNTIYF
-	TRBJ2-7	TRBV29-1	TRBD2	TGCAGCGTATTGACTAGCGGGAGGGTGGACTTC	CSVLTSGRVDF
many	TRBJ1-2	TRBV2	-	TGTGCCAGCACGGAGGGGTTTGGGGTCTATGGCTACACCTTC	CASTEGFGVYGYTF
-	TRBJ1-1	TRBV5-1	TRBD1	TGTGCCAGCGGCTCGCCCCGAGACAGGGGTAGGGACACTGAAGCTTTCTTT	CASGSPRDRGRDTEAFF
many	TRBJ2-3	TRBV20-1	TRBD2	TGCAGTGCTAGAGCTACTAGCGGGAGTCGTAATACGCAGTATTTT	CSARATSGSRNTQYF
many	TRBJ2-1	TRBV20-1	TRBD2	TGCAGCGGTAAGGGAACTAGCGGGAGGGCCTACAATGAGCAGTTCTTC	CSGKGTSGRAYNEQFF
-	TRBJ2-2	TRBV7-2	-	TGTGCCAGCAGCTTAGGAGGGGCTGGGGAGCTGTTTTTT	CASSLGGAGELFF
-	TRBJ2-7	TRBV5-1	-	TGCGCCAGCAGCTTGGACAGGCCCACCTACGAGCAGTACTTC	CASSLDRPTYEQYF
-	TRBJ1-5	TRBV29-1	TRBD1	TGCAGCGCCCTCACAGGGGTTGGTCAGCCCCAGCATTTT	CSALTGVGQPQHF
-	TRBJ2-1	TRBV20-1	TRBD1	TGCAGTGCTAGAGAGGGACAGAGAGTCAATGAGCAGTTCTTC	CSAREGQRVNEQFF
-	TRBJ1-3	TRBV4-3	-	TGCGCCAGCAGCCAAGATGGAGGGGTGGGCACTGGAAACACCATATATTTT	CASSQDGGVGTGNTIYF
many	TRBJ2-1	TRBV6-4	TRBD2	TGTGCCAGCAGTGACAGGGGACTAGTGTTAGATGAGCAGTTCTTC	CASSDRGLVLDEQFF
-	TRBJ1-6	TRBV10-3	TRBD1	TGTGCCATCAGTTTACTAGCGGGAGTGGGACAGGGAGGTTCACCCCTCCACTTT	CAISLLAGVGQGGSPLHF
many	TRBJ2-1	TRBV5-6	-	TGTGCCAGCAGCTTGGAGGAACTACTGTACAATGAGCAGTTCTTC	CASSLEELLYNEQFF
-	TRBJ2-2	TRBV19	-	TGTGCCAGTAGTATAAGTGTGGGGGCCACCGGGGAGCTGTTTTTT	CASSISVGATGELFF
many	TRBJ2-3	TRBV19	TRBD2	TGTGCCAGTAGTATCCGCGGGAGGAGTGAGGATACGCAGTATTTT	CASSIRGRSEDTQYF
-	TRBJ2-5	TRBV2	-	TGTGCCAGCAGTGCAGGGACCCGGGGGGAGACCCAGTACTTC	CASSAGTRGETQYF
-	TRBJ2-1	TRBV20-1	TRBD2	TGCAGTGCTAGGGCGGGGGGCAATGAGCAGTTCTTC	CSARAGGNEQFF
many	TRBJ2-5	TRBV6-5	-	TGTGCCAGCAGACGCCGGGAGACCCAGTACTTC	CASRRRETQYF
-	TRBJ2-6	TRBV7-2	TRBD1	TGTGCCAGCAGCTTAGCGGTCGCAGGGGGCAACGTCCTGACTTTC	CASSLAVAGGNVLTF
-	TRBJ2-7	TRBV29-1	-	TGCAGCGCCTCGACTAGTACTAGCGAGCAGTACTTC	CSASTSTSEQYF